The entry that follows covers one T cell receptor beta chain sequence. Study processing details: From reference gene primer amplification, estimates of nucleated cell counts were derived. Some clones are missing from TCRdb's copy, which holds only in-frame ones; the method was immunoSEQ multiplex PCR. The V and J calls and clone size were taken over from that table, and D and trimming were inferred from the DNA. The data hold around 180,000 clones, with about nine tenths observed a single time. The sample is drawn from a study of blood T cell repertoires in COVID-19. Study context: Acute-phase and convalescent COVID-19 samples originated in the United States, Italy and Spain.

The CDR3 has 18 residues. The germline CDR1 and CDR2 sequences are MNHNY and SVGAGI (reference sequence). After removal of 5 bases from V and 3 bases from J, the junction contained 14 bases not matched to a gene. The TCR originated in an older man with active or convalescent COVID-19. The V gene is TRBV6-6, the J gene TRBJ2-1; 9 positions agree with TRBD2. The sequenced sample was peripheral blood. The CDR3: CASSPNLALAGHYNEQFF. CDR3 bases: TGTGCCAGCAGTCCTAACCTTGCCCTAGCGGGACACTACAATGAGCAGTTCTTC.